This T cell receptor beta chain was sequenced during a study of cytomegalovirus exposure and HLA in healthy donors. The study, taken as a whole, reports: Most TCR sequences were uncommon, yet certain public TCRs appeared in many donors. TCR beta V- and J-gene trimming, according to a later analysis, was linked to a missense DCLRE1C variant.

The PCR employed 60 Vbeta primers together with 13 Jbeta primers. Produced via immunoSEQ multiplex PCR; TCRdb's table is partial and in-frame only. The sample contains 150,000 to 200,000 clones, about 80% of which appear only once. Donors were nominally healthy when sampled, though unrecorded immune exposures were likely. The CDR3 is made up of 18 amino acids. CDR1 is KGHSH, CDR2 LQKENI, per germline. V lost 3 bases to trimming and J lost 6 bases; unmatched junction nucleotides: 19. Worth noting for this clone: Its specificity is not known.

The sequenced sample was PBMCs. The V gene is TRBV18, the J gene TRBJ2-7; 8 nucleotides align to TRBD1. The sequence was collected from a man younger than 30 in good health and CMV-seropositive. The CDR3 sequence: CASSPPRGRGQAPFEQYF. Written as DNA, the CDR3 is TGTGCCAGCTCACCCCCTCGTGGCAGGGGGCAAGCCCCGTTCGAGCAGTACTTC.